The 12 T cell receptor beta chains in this list originate from one sample, sequenced in a study of blood T cell repertoires in COVID-19. The method was immunoSEQ multiplex PCR; TCRdb's version includes in-frame clones alone and lacks a portion of them. The data hold about 64,000 clones, with approximately 91% observed a single time. The sequenced sample was peripheral blood. The receptors come from a human donor in a cohort sampled during active COVID-19.

The CDR3 region is CAGTGRVGSPLHF. The CDR3 DNA follows: TGTGCCGGAACAGGGCGAGTGGGTTCACCCCTCCACTTT. The rearrangement links TRBV6-5 to TRBJ1-6, with D possibly being TRBD1 (6 bases). The CDR3 covers 13 residues. The germline V gene encodes CDR1 MNHEY and CDR2 SVGAGI. The V end was cut by 11 bases, the J end by 9 bases, with 17 bases between.

This clone was detected once. The chain uses TRBV28 and TRBJ2-3; 10 nucleotides line up with TRBD1. This CDR3 is built from 14 residues. The ends lost 6 bases at V and 4 bases at J; junction bases unmatched: 4. CDR1 and CDR2 (germline): MDHEN, SYDVKM. This CDR3 reads CASRDGQGADTQYF. CDR3 in DNA: TGTGCCAGCAGAGATGGACAGGGGGCAGATACGCAGTATTTT.

The V call is TRBV20-1, the J call TRBJ2-7; the D gene is possibly TRBD2 (5 bases). This CDR3 contains 11 residues. With 3 bases removed from V and 2 bases from J, the gap between germline ends came to 5 bases. The V gene's germline CDR1 is DFQATT and CDR2 SNEGSKA (reference sequence). This chain's CDR3 is CSASGTYEQYF. In DNA, the CDR3 is TGCAGTGCTAGCGGGACCTACGAGCAGTACTTC.

This chain uses TRBV7-3 with TRBJ1-1; the D gene is possibly TRBD1 (6 bases). V lost 2 bases, J lost 6 bases, and 13 bases lay in between. The CDR3 length is 14 residues. The germline V gene encodes CDR1 SGHTA and CDR2 FQGTGA. The CDR3 is CASSLGQTSSEAFF. The CDR3 DNA reads TGTGCCAGCAGCTTAGGACAGACCAGCTCTGAAGCTTTCTTT.

In its sample, this clone was seen once. V usage is TRBV6-2 or TRBV6-3 and J usage is TRBJ2-1; D gene unclear. The CDR3 loop spans 18 amino acids. V was pared by 0 bases and J by 2 bases, with 17 bases between. Germline CDR1 reads MNHEY; CDR2 reads SVGEGT. In DNA, the CDR3 is TGTGCCAGCAGTTACTCGGGCTACTCCCTACCTCCCTACAATGAGCAGTTCTTC. Translation: CASSYSGYSLPPYNEQFF.

CDR3: CASRGGETQYF. For the CDR3, the DNA is TGTGCCAGCAGGGGGGGGGAGACCCAGTACTTC. This chain joins TRBV2 and TRBJ2-5; TRBD2 matches at 7 bases. The V gene end was trimmed by 6 bases and the J gene end by 5 bases; junction bases not matched to a gene: 0. Germline assignment: CDR1 SNHLY and CDR2 FYNNEI. The CDR3 sequence is 11 residues long. Combining the CDR3 with reference TRBV2 and TRBJ2-5 gives the whole variable domain EPEVTQTPSHQVTQMGQEVILRCVPISNHLYFYWYRQILGQKVEFLVSFYNNEISEKSEIFDDQFSVERPDGSNFTLKIRSTKLEDSAMYFCASRGGETQYFGPGTRLLVL.

CDR3 in DNA: TGTGCCAGCAGCGTAGGGGGGGTCCTCAACTATGGCTACACCTTC. Encoded protein: CASSVGGVLNYGYTF. The chain carries TRBV9 and TRBJ1-2, with TRBD1 as a possible D gene (5 bases). Per germline, CDR1 SGDLS and CDR2 YYNGEE. V lost 0 bases, J lost 2 bases, and 11 bases lay in between. The CDR3 is made up of 15 amino acids. Supplemented by reference TRBV9 and TRBJ1-2, the full variable domain reads DSGVTQTPKHLITATGQRVTLRCSPRSGDLSVYWYQQSLDQGLQFLIQYYNGEERAKGNILERFSAQQFPDLHSELNLSSLELGDSALYFCASSVGGVLNYGYTFGSGTRLTVV.

J is TRBJ2-7 and V is TRBV7-2; D not resolved. Germline CDR1 SGHTA, CDR2 FQGNSA. Trimming took off 5 bases at V and 4 bases at J, with 9 bases between the two ends. This CDR3 is 12 amino acids long. This CDR3 is CASSPDGYEQYF. DNA of the CDR3: TGTGCCAGCAGCCCCGACGGGTACGAGCAGTACTTC.

This rearrangement joins TRBV3-1 (or the pseudogene TRBV3-2) to TRBJ2-4, with 8 positions matching TRBD1. The trim removed 0 bases at V and 5 bases at J, leaving 9 bases unmatched. The CDR3 spans 17 residues. Germline loops: CDR1 LGHDT, CDR2 YNNKEL (reference sequence). The CDR3: CASSQEWVRGRENIQYF. In DNA, the CDR3 is TGTGCCAGCAGCCAAGAGTGGGTCAGGGGGCGGGAAAACATTCAGTACTTC.

V is TRBV9 and J is TRBJ2-5; 12 nucleotides align to TRBD2. CDR3 size: 16 residues. V shed 3 bases, J shed 4 bases, and the junction held 7 bases outside the gene matches. CDR1 is SGDLS and CDR2 is YYNGEE in the germline V gene. The DNA of the CDR3 is TGTGCCAGCAGCGCTCGGACTAGCGGGGCGGGAGAGACCCAGTACTTC. Protein: CASSARTSGAGETQYF.

The rearrangement uses TRBV18 and TRBJ2-7; 10 bases fit TRBD1. CDR1 and CDR2 from the germline V gene are KGHSH and LQKENI. This CDR3 spans 15 amino acids. The junction had 4 bases not matched to a gene; V was cut back by 3 bases and J by 2 bases. The CDR3 protein is CASSPRQGAAYEQYF. The CDR3 bases are TGTGCCAGCTCACCGCGACAGGGGGCTGCCTACGAGCAGTACTTC.

CDR3 nucleotide sequence: TGTGCCAGCAGCCCCTTAGCGGGAGGGAGCAATGAGCAGTTCTTC. Translation: CASSPLAGGSNEQFF. The gene calls are TRBV3-1 (or the pseudogene TRBV3-2) and TRBJ2-1; 11 bases map to TRBD2. With V trimmed by 4 bases and J by 6 bases, 5 bases remained unmatched. From germline, CDR1 is LGHDT and CDR2 YNNKEL (reference sequence). The CDR3 has 15 residues.